This entry concerns a single TCR beta chain. This specimen belongs to a study of blood T cell repertoires in COVID-19. Across the study: The United States, Italy and Spain provided the acute and convalescent COVID-19 samples. In each case, the material was cDNA or gDNA derived from T cells, B-cell-depleted T cells, or PBMCs.

There are 15 residues in the CDR3. Germline values: CDR1 SGHRS, CDR2 YFSETQ. The germline V and J ends were trimmed by 2 bases and 0 bases, with 11 bases remaining between them. In the authors' methods: Estimation of nucleated cell counts relied on the amplification of reference gene primers. Sequencing used immunoSEQ multiplex PCR; TCRdb keeps in-frame clones, though not all of them. For V, J and clone size, that table is used; D and trimming come from the DNA. The repertoire has around 64,000 clones, roughly 87% of them found once; the top ten carry around 5.5%. The rearrangement joins TRBV5-1 to TRBJ2-5, with TRBD2 as a possible D gene (6 bases). This TCR came from an older man in a cohort sampled during active COVID-19. The sequenced material came from peripheral blood. The CDR3 region has the DNA TGCGCCAGCAGCTTAGAAGCGGGCGACCAAGAGACCCAGTACTTC. Its protein is CASSLEAGDQETQYF.